This T cell receptor (beta chain) was recovered during a study of shared clonotypes between healthy human individuals (TCRdb year 2020). The study in broad terms: A couple of women and three men aged 18 to 49 years were included in the cohort. For each donor, CD4 naive and CD4 memory were each given three plates, CD8 naive was given two plates, and CD8 memory was given one plate. To estimate repertoire size and how much clonotype sharing occurs between individuals, the study deeply sequenced the blood TCR repertoires of roughly 5 healthy adults. Different laboratories and diverse techniques were used to prepare libraries and sequence TCR repertoires, to increase sequencing depth and limit assay-specific biases. Each donor's leukapheresis produced roughly between roughly 0.85 and 9.5 billion PBMCs.

As regards this clone: This clone's antigen is unknown. No per-base quality is available; no much larger clone lies one base away.

Its CDR3 holds 16 amino acids, cysteine through phenylalanine. Here the CDR3 DNA is all that survives: 48 bases in frame from base 1. In the germline V gene, CDR1 corresponds to SGHRS and CDR2 to YFSETQ. V was cut back by 2 bases and J by 4 bases, leaving a gap of 17 bases between them. Healthy HIV-negative adults with no recently reported acute infections or vaccinations were included as donors. All donors were Caucasian adults living in Nashville, Tennessee, USA. CD4+ T cells were enriched by magnetic negative selection; naive cells were then positively selected on CD45RA, and the negative fraction formed the memory subset. After blood collection by leukapheresis, PBMCs were isolated using Ficoll-Histopaque density gradient centrifugation and then cryopreserved in the vapor phase of liquid nitrogen. Purity and quantity of every magnetically sorted T cell population were checked by analytical flow cytometry. From each sorted fraction, genomic DNA was isolated and quantified by UV absorbance on a Nanodrop 2000c.

Overall study outcomes, separate from this receptor: Estimated clonotype richness was generally larger for naive than for memory subsets. Pairwise subsampling led to the expectation that sequencing depth would affect the degree of clonotype sharing among donors. The small number of donors limited the genetic and exposure-history diversity represented. Only blood was sampled, and tissue TCR repertoires likely differ from those in blood. Compared with non-shared clonotypes, the clonotypes found in all four sorted-subset donors had higher generation probabilities. Sharing across four donors was observed for around 5% of naive CD4, over 3% of naive CD8, 2.3% of memory CD4, and approximately 0.41% of memory CD8 clonotypes. Rarefaction of sorted-subset datasets indicated incomplete sequencing despite the large sequencing depth.

Using the deep immunoSEQ assay, multiplex PCR amplified TCR CDR3 regions from genomic DNA. Genomic DNA extracted from each cell subset was distributed evenly over all wells of several immunoSEQ 96-well plates, and each plate served as one replicate. For sorted subsets, about 0.2 ug genomic DNA, equal to about 30,000 T cell genomes, was loaded into each replicate PCR. Purified libraries were measured with a Qubit 3.0 fluorometer, size-checked on a Bioanalyzer 2100, and measured again with the KAPA Library Quantification kit. A separate single-read 150-cycle Illumina NextSeq 550 flow cell was used to sequence each immunoSEQ 96-well plate. As for the authors' bioinformatics: Because only junctional sequences without quality scores were contained in the immunoSEQ output, filtering matching that applied to full-length reads could not be performed. Sequences were annotated with PyIR, a Python wrapper for IgBLAST v1.9, and V/J genes and CDR3 were assigned using IMGT germline references. Any read was removed if the V/J assignment was weak (E-value above 1e-6), the CDR3 was missing, or the read contained stop codons, out-of-frame junctions, or ambiguous translated residues. A V3J clonotype was defined by an identical inferred V gene, J gene, and CDR3 amino acid sequence. Percentage overlap between repertoires was calculated by dividing the number of shared unique clonotypes by the size of the smaller repertoire. Richness of each repertoire was evaluated using RTK rarefaction, the Chao1 estimator, and Recon v2.1 estimates of unobserved clonotypes. Generation probabilities were computed with OLGA for all TCRbeta clonotypes obtained by the gDNA method from several donors. TCRdb provides this immuneACCESS table in a form limited to in-frame rearrangements. Some clones are lacking; in checked studies, under half of them reflect an unresolved V gene, and why the rest are absent is not known. V, J and clone size are taken as reported in that table, and D and trimming were inferred from the DNA itself. The sample has around 1.1 million clones on record, about 72% of them singletons. The biggest ten clones account for approximately 0.95% of the sample.

The rearranged chain carries TRBV5-1 and TRBJ2-3; too little of a D gene remains to name it. This TCR derives from a man between 18 and 35 years old in good health. Some clones in this sample may be carry-over from other donors' samples. The sample consisted of memory CD4+ T cells from PBMCs. The sample's cell subset or site, from its label and the paper: CD45RA-negative fraction. CDR3 loop: CASSFTVDTVADTQYF. The nucleotides read TGCGCCAGCAGCTTTACCGTAGATACGGTTGCAGATACGCAGTATTTT.